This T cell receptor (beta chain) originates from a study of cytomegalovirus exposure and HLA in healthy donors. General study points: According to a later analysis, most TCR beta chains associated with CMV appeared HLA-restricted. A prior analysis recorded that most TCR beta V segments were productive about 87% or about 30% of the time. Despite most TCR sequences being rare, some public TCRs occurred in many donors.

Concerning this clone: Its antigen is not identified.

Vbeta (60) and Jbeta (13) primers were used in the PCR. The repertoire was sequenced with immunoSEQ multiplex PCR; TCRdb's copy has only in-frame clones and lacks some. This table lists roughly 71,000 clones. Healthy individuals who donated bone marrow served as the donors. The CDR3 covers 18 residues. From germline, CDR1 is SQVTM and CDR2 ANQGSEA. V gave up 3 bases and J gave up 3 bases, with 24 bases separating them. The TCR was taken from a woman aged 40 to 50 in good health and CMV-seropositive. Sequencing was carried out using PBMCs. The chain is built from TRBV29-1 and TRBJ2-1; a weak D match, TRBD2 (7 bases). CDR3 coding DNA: TGCAGCGTTGATGTTGATTGGGAGGGGGGGGGACTCTACAATGAGCAGTTCTTC. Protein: CSVDVDWEGGGLYNEQFF.